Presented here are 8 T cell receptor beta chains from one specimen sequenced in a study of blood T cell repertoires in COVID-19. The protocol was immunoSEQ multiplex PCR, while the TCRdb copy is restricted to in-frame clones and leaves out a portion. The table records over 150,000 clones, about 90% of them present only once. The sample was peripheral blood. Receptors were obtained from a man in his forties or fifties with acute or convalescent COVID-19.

In DNA, the CDR3 is TGTGCCAGCTCACCAGTCGGACAGGGAAGGACTGAAGCTTTCTTT. It codes for CASSPVGQGRTEAFF. This sequence joins TRBV18 and TRBJ1-1, with TRBD1 matching 8 bases. The CDR3 consists of 15 residues. The V gene end was trimmed by 2 bases and the J gene end by 5 bases; junction bases not matched to a gene: 7. Looked up from germline, CDR1 is KGHSH and CDR2 is LQKENI.

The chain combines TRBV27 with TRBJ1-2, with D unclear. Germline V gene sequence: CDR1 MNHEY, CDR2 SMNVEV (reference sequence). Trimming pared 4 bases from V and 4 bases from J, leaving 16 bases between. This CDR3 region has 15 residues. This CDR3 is CASSSWGGLGYGYTF. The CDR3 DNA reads TGTGCCAGCAGTTCGTGGGGAGGCTTGGGCTATGGCTACACCTTC.

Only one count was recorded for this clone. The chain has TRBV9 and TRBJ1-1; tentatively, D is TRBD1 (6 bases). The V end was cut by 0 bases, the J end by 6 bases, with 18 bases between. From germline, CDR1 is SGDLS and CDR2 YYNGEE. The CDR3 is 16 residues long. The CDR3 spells CASSVAAAGDFAEAFF. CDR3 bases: TGTGCCAGCAGCGTAGCTGCGGCAGGGGATTTCGCTGAAGCTTTCTTT. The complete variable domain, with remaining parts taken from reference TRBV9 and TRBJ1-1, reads DSGVTQTPKHLITATGQRVTLRCSPRSGDLSVYWYQQSLDQGLQFLIQYYNGEERAKGNILERFSAQQFPDLHSELNLSSLELGDSALYFCASSVAAAGDFAEAFFGQGTRLTVV.

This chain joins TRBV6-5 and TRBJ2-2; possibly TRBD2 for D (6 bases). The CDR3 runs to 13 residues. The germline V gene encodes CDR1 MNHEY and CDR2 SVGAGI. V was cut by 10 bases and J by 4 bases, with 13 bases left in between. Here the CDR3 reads CATLREFTGELFF. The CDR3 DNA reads TGTGCCACACTCCGGGAGTTCACCGGGGAGCTGTTTTTT.

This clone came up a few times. The DNA of the CDR3 is TGTGCCAGCAGAGCGGGGAGGTGGGCTCAGCCCCAGCATTTT. The encoded protein is CASRAGRWAQPQHF. The chain couples TRBV28 to TRBJ1-5; D not certain. This CDR3 contains 14 residues. V lost 6 bases and J 6 bases, leaving 15 bases between the germline ends. Germline V gene sequence: CDR1 MDHEN, CDR2 SYDVKM.

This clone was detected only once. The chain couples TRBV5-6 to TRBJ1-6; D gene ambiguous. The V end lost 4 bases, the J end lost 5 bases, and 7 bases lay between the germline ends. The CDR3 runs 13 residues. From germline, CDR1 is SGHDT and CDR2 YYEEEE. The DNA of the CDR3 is TGTGCCAGCAGCCCTCTACATAATTCACCCCTCCACTTT. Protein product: CASSPLHNSPLHF.

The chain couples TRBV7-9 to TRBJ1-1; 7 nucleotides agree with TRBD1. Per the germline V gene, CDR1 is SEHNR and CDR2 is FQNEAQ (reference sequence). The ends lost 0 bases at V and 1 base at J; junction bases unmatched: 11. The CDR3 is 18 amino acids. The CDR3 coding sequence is TGTGCCAGCAGCTTAGCCCTATTTCCGGGACAGCCGAACACTGAAGCTTTCTTT. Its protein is CASSLALFPGQPNTEAFF.

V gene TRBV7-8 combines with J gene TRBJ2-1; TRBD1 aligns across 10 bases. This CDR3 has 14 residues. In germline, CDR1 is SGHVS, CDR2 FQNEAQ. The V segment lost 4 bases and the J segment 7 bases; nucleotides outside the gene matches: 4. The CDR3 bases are TGTGCCAGCAGCTCAGGACAGGGGGGGAATGAGCAGTTCTTC. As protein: CASSSGQGGNEQFF.